A selection of T cell receptor beta chains follows, all from one sample in a study of blood T cell repertoires in COVID-19. Libraries were prepared by immunoSEQ multiplex PCR; TCRdb keeps only in-frame clonotypes and omits some of them. In the table there are about 380,000 clones, 85% of which are singletons. Sequenced material: peripheral blood. These receptors all stem from a woman between 18 and 29 years old with acute or convalescent COVID-19. Each CDR3 is given with its conserved first and last residue. D genes are given only for firm matches. Some rows mark clone size as missing; the rest say once, few, many or name a class of expanded clone.

>NA|TRBJ2-1|TRBV27|TRBD1|15
TGTGCCAGCAGTCCCACCGGGACAGGGAACAATGAGCAGTTCTTC
CASSPTGTGNNEQFF
>NA|TRBJ1-6|TRBV16|NA|14
TGTGCCAGCAGTCAAATCCCGACAGGCGGAAGCCTCCACTTT
CASSQIPTGGSLHF
>once|TRBJ2-1|TRBV9|TRBD2|16
TGTGCCAGCAGCGTAGGGCTAGCGGGGACCTACAATGAGCAGTTCTTC
CASSVGLAGTYNEQFF
>NA|TRBJ1-5|TRBV19|TRBD1|16
TGTGCCAGTAGTACGGGGACAGGGTATAGCAATCAGCCCCAGCATTTT
CASSTGTGYSNQPQHF
>once|TRBJ1-2|TRBV4-1|TRBD1|16
TGCGCCAGCAGCCAAGGGATACAGGGGGCTGTCTATGGCTACACCTTC
CASSQGIQGAVYGYTF
>NA|TRBJ1-3|TRBV30|NA|17
TGTGCCTGGAACCACCCGTCGTTGGGAGTCTCTGGAAACACCATATATTTT
CAWNHPSLGVSGNTIYF
>few|TRBJ1-2|TRBV19|NA|14
TGTGCCAGTAGTTCCTTGACAGCTCTCTATGGCTACACCTTC
CASSSLTALYGYTF
>once|TRBJ1-6|TRBV2|NA|13
TGTGCCAGCACTTCGGAGTATAATTCACCCCTCCACTTT
CASTSEYNSPLHF
>NA|TRBJ2-7|TRBV6-5|TRBD1|16
TGTGCCAGCAGTTTCGCACCGGGACAGGGGGCGTATGAGCAGTACTTC
CASSFAPGQGAYEQYF
>NA|TRBJ1-6|TRBV4-1|NA|17
TGCGCCAGCAGCCAAGATAAATCGGACAGTCTCAATTCACCCCTCCACTTT
CASSQDKSDSLNSPLHF
>NA|TRBJ2-7|TRBV5-3|NA|16
TGTGCCAGAAGCTTGTGTTCGGAGACTACCGCCTACGAGCAGTACTTC
CARSLCSETTAYEQYF
>few|TRBJ2-7|TRBV11-2|NA|13
TGTGCCAGCAGCTTCCAGCCGTCAGGCGAGCAGTACTTC
CASSFQPSGEQYF
>NA|TRBJ1-1|TRBV20-1|NA|11
TGCAGTGCGCAGCGGGACACTGAAGCTTTCTTT
CSAQRDTEAFF
>NA|TRBJ1-2|TRBV11-2|NA|12
TGTGCCAGCAGCGACTCAACCTATGGCTACACCTTC
CASSDSTYGYTF
>NA|TRBJ2-7|TRBV10-3|TRBD1|15
TGTGCCATCAGTGAGTCGGGGCAGGGGGAAAGGGAGCAGTACTTC
CAISESGQGEREQYF
>NA|TRBJ2-5|TRBV2|NA|15
TGTGCCAGCAACTTAGGGGGGGGGCTCGTCGAGACCCAGTACTTC
CASNLGGGLVETQYF
>NA|TRBJ2-3|TRBV30|TRBD1|15
TGTGCCTGGAGTGTTGGGACAGGGGTAGCAGATACGCAGTATTTT
CAWSVGTGVADTQYF